A single sample gave rise to the 13 T cell receptor beta chains below, sequenced in a study of tumor-infiltrating lymphocytes in primary liver carcinoma. RNA and DNA were co-extracted from about 19-30 mg of unsorted bulk tissue. Total RNA amounting to 500 ng was the source from which TCR beta cDNA was made with a constant-region primer. Three-round nested multiplex PCR performed with slightly modified ARM-PCR produced the TCR beta libraries. Rounds one and two of PCR, each of around 11 cycles, were primed with TRBV1-TRBV30 forward primers and a C-beta reverse primer. From the multiplex PCR reads, TCRdb called clonotypes with MiXCR, one entry per CDR3 protein. The sample yields around 71,000 distinct CDR3 sequences, about two thirds seen once. The sequenced sample consisted of liver tumor tissue from sampling region 4. Subset specified: tumor region T4, right-lateral pole. These receptors came from a woman aged 55-70 years with primary liver carcinoma and hepatitis B virus infection.

This sequence joins TRBV4-2 and TRBJ2-2, with D perhaps matching TRBD1 (6 bases). The CDR3 is 16 residues long. The germline gives CDR1 LGHNA, CDR2 YNFKEQ. V lost 6 bases and J 9 bases, leaving 23 bases between the germline ends. CDR3 nucleotides: TGTGCCAGCAGTCATGCTGTGGGGGCGAGAACCTGGGAGCTGTTTTTT. As protein: CASSHAVGARTWELFF.

Note on this clonotype: The CDR3 carries no conserved terminal phenylalanine or tryptophan, so it likely arises from a read error. The DNA is left out, because the CDR3 cannot be placed on it with certainty; the CDR3 is given as TCRdb lists it. V usage is TRBV11-2 and J usage is TRBJ2-2; TRBD2 is taken as the D call from the table, unchecked against the DNA. CDR1 and CDR2 from the germline V gene are SGHAT and FQNNGV. The CDR3 spans 15 residues, counting both ends. The CDR3 here is CASSPPQGPTGEPLY.

J is TRBJ2-2 and V is TRBV11-2, with 8 bases identical to TRBD1. This CDR3 contains 17 residues. V lost 5 bases, J lost 4 bases, and 12 bases stayed unmatched. CDR1 is SGHAT, CDR2 FQNNGV, per germline. CDR3 loop: CASSPLDRGLVTGELFF. The CDR3 DNA is TGTGCCAGCAGCCCATTAGACAGGGGACTCGTCACCGGGGAGCTGTTTTTT.

For this clonotype: Being one base from a much bigger clone, this may be a read error. The rearrangement links TRBV2 to TRBJ2-7; 8 bases agree with TRBD2. There are 15 residues in the CDR3. The V gene's germline CDR1 is SNHLY and CDR2 FYNNEI. CDR3 amino acids: CASSESSGSSHERYF. CDR3 coding DNA: TGTGCCAGCAGTGAGTCGAGCGGGAGTTCCCACGAGCGGTACTTC.

This chain uses TRBV12-3 or TRBV12-4 with TRBJ2-1; either TRBD1 or TRBD2 may supply D (5 bases each). The CDR3 is made up of 20 amino acids. V lost 8 bases, J lost 0 bases, and 29 bases lay in between. The DNA of the CDR3 is TGTGCCAGCGGTTCGTATAGGGGAGTGGGATCCACAAGCTCCTACAATGAGCAGTTCTTC. This sequence encodes CASGSYRGVGSTSSYNEQFF.

This clonotype has only a few counts. This may arise from a read error, as a much more abundant clone is one base away. This chain joins TRBV29-1 and TRBJ2-7; 7 nucleotides line up with TRBD2. Losses at the gene ends were 4 bases for V and 5 bases for J; bases not matched to a gene: 11. The CDR3 consists of 14 residues. Germline CDR1 is SQVTM and CDR2 is ANQGSEA. The CDR3 region has the DNA TGCAGCGTTGTTCCGGCGGGAGCTCTCCACGAGCAGTACTTC. It yields the protein CSVVPAGALHEQYF.

This clonotype was seen many times. The genes are TRBV29-1 and TRBJ2-7; D not resolved. This CDR3 contains 14 residues. The V end lost 6 bases, the J end lost 0 bases, and 15 bases lay between the germline ends. From germline, CDR1 is SQVTM and CDR2 ANQGSEA. The CDR3: CSVHGDPSSYEQYF. In DNA, the CDR3 is TGCAGCGTCCATGGGGATCCCAGCTCCTACGAGCAGTACTTC.

A note on this clonotype: Since no conserved phenylalanine or tryptophan closes the CDR3, a read error is the likely cause. V is TRBV29-1 and J is TRBJ1-4; D is ambiguous. Germline V gene lookup returns CDR1 SQVTM and CDR2 ANQGSEA. Between the trimmed V and J ends, which lost 4 bases and 7 bases, there was a span of 10 bases. The CDR3 is 12 amino acids. CDR3 in DNA: TGCAGCGTTGGTGGTCGGTGTGAAAAACTGTTTTAT. Translated, it gives CSVGGRCEKLFY.

In its sample, this clonotype was seen a few times. This may be a read error: a much more frequent sequence differs by one nucleotide. V is TRBV6-2 or TRBV6-3 and J is TRBJ2-1; tentative D call: TRBD2 (6 bases). The CDR3 totals 14 residues. Germline-derived CDR1 and CDR2 are MNHEY and SVGEGT. The CDR3 DNA follows: TGTGCCAGCAACCTCCTCCGGGGGAACAATGAGCAGTCCTTC. Its protein product is CASNLLRGNNEQSF.

The V gene is TRBV7-9, the J gene TRBJ2-4, with 14 bases lining up with TRBD2. The CDR3 runs 20 residues. Germline CDR1 and CDR2: SEHNR and FQNEAQ (reference sequence). Trimming cost V 5 bases and J 6 bases; bases outside gene matches: 18. CDR3 sequence reads: CASSDTLTSGRGVPRNIQYF. CDR3 DNA sequence: TGTGCCAGCAGCGATACTTTGACTAGCGGGAGGGGGGTACCGCGAAACATTCAGTACTTC.

V usage is TRBV29-1 and J usage is TRBJ2-1; possibly TRBD1 or TRBD2 for D (5 bases each). Trimming pared 0 bases from V and 8 bases from J, leaving 23 bases between. The CDR3 consists of 17 residues. Germline V gene data show CDR1 as SQVTM and CDR2 as ANQGSEA. The chain's CDR3 is CSVEDSDGIGAYDEQFF. The CDR3 DNA is TGCAGCGTTGAAGATTCGGACGGGATAGGGGCGTACGATGAGCAGTTCTTC.

This clonotype was recorded a few times. The genes are TRBV6-5 and TRBJ2-1; D call uncertain. V was cut by 10 bases and J by 6 bases, with 13 bases left in between. Germline V CDR1 and CDR2: MNHEY, SVGAGI. CDR3 length: 12 amino acids. The CDR3 is CATRTGSNEQFF. CDR3 bases: TGTGCCACCAGGACCGGGTCCAATGAGCAGTTCTTC.

To note about this clonotype: One end of the junction fails to match germline, which may point to a read error. The J gene is TRBJ1-5, the V gene TRBV28; D unresolved. The CDR3 spans 15 residues. Germline assignment: CDR1 MDHEN and CDR2 SYDVKM. CDR3 sequence reads: CASSLVTDSDQPQHF. In DNA, the CDR3 is TGTGCCAGCAGTTTAGTGACCGATAGCGATCAGCCCCAGCATTTT.